Below, 21 T cell receptor beta chains from the same sample are listed, as sequenced in a study of CXCR3-negative and CXCR3-positive naive CD8 T cells. Antigens for these TCRs are unknown. Notes on the study in general: Hydrophobicity was higher for TRB CDR3s found in CXCR3-positive naive cells than in CXCR3-negative naive cells.

UMI-labeled 5' RACE TRB cDNA libraries were prepared from the cells. TCRdb re-called the 5' RACE reads; every CDR3 protein appears as one record, without DNA. This listing includes roughly 80,000 distinct CDR3 sequences. The material sequenced was naive CXCR3+ CD8+ T cells from blood. The subset is: CD45RO-CCR7+CD27+CD95- naive CD8+ T cells expressing CXCR3 (TNR3+). These receptors all come from a human donor in good health. Some clones in this sample may be carry-over from other donors' samples.

The rearrangement joins TRBV7-9 to TRBJ2-7; the TCRdb D gene call, TRBD2, has no DNA to confirm it. Germline CDR1 is SEHNR and CDR2 is FQNEAQ (reference sequence). This CDR3 contains 16 residues. The CDR3 spells CASSLSSGGLPYEQYF.

CDR3 amino acids: CASSQVGTSTGGDQETQYF. The chain employs TRBV4-1 and TRBJ2-5; the TRBD1 assignment by TCRdb is unverifiable without DNA. The germline V gene encodes CDR1 MGHRA and CDR2 YSYEKL. The length of the CDR3 is 19 residues.

V and J are TRBV29-1 and TRBJ2-1; lacking DNA, the TRBD1 call made by TCRdb goes unchecked. The CDR3 totals 17 residues. Germline CDR1 is SQVTM and CDR2 is ANQGSEA. Here the CDR3 reads CSVGGALGGADDNEQFF.

V gene TRBV14 combines with J gene TRBJ1-1. The germline gives CDR1 SGHDN, CDR2 FVKESK. This CDR3 comprises 13 residues. The CDR3 region is CASSQDLGTEAFF.

This rearrangement joins TRBV6-2 or TRBV6-3 to TRBJ2-7; TCRdb proposes TRBD2, but this gene call is untestable without DNA. The CDR3 length is 14 residues. Looked up from germline, CDR1 is MNHEY and CDR2 is SVGEGT. CDR3 sequence: CASSDREALREQYF.

The J gene is TRBJ2-1, the V gene TRBV28; TCRdb indicates TRBD1, and absent DNA this call remains unverified. This CDR3 spans 13 amino acids. The germline gives CDR1 MDHEN, CDR2 SYDVKM. This CDR3 reads CASSLTGYNEQFF.

This sequence joins TRBV20-1 and TRBJ2-5. The CDR3 runs 11 residues. The germline gives CDR1 DFQATT, CDR2 SNEGSKA (reference sequence). The CDR3 loop reads CSARQQETQYF.

V is TRBV29-1 and J is TRBJ1-4. This CDR3 contains 12 residues. Germline V CDR1 and CDR2: SQVTM, ANQGSEA. The CDR3 here is CSVRVSNEKLFF.

V and J are TRBV6-2 or TRBV6-3 and TRBJ1-2. Germline assignment: CDR1 MNHEY and CDR2 SVGEGT. CDR3 length: 11 residues. This CDR3 is CASGIGCGYTF.

The V and J genes are TRBV20-1 and TRBJ1-4; the D call of TRBD1 rests on TCRdb alone, since no DNA is present to check it. This CDR3 comprises 14 residues. CDR1 is DFQATT, CDR2 SNEGSKA, per germline (reference sequence). The chain's CDR3 is CSASPDRGREKLFF.

V usage is TRBV24-1 and J usage is TRBJ2-1; no DNA is available, so the TRBD2 call from TCRdb remains unchecked. Germline loops: CDR1 KGHDR, CDR2 SFDVKD. This CDR3 region has 21 residues. This CDR3 reads CATSGPPLTSGGPQAYNEQFF.

This sequence joins TRBV28 and TRBJ1-2; TCRdb reports TRBD1, a call that lacks DNA to check it against. Germline values: CDR1 MDHEN, CDR2 SYDVKM. The CDR3 runs 14 residues. The CDR3 loop reads CASSFGGSNYGYTF.

The V gene is TRBV7-9, the J gene TRBJ2-7; the TCRdb call, TRBD2, lacks DNA for checking. Germline loops: CDR1 SEHNR, CDR2 FQNEAQ (reference sequence). This CDR3 is built from 13 residues. Here the CDR3 reads CASSRPGTYEQYF. The full variable domain, with the rest looked up from reference TRBV7-9 and TRBJ2-7, is DTGVSQNPRHKITKRGQNVTFRCDPISEHNRLYWYRQTLGQGPEFLTYFQNEAQLEKSRLLSDRFSAERPKGSFSTLEIQRTEQGDSAMYLCASSRPGTYEQYFGPGTRLTVT.

V gene TRBV29-1 combines with J gene TRBJ2-2; there is no DNA to check the TCRdb D call of TRBD1. This CDR3 has 14 amino acids. CDR1 is SQVTM, CDR2 ANQGSEA, per germline. The CDR3 here is CSAMGRGTTGELFF.

This chain joins TRBV19 and TRBJ2-1; the TCRdb call, TRBD1, lacks DNA for checking. This CDR3 region has 15 residues. Germline assignment: CDR1 LNHDA and CDR2 SQIVND (reference sequence). This CDR3 reads CASSIGTISYNEQFF.

The chain couples TRBV29-1 to TRBJ2-1; the TCRdb D gene call, TRBD1, has no DNA to confirm it. CDR1 is SQVTM and CDR2 is ANQGSEA in the germline V gene. The CDR3 contains 17 residues. The CDR3 loop is CSVVDRGPRSSYNEQFF.

The J gene is TRBJ2-5, the V gene TRBV12-3 or TRBV12-4; TCRdb gives TRBD2 as the D gene, but with no DNA this cannot be confirmed. The CDR3 spans 17 residues. CDR3 sequence reads: CASTDGTSGGPQETQYF.

CDR3 sequence reads: CASSLAVTYEQYF. This chain uses TRBV28 with TRBJ2-7. The CDR3 sequence is 13 residues long. Germline V gene lookup returns CDR1 MDHEN and CDR2 SYDVKM. The variable domain in full, with the rest retrieved from reference TRBV28 and TRBJ2-7, is DVKVTQSSRYLVKRTGEKVFLECVQDMDHENMFWYRQDPGLGLRLIYFSYDVKMKEKGDIPEGYSVSREKKERFSLILESASTNQTSMYLCASSLAVTYEQYFGPGTRLTVT.

This chain links TRBV3-1 with TRBJ2-3; the TRBD2 assignment by TCRdb is unverifiable without DNA. The CDR3 is 15 residues long. Germline CDR1 LGHDT, CDR2 YNNKEL (reference sequence). The CDR3 spells CASSPRAASTDTQYF.

V gene TRBV3-1 combines with J gene TRBJ2-1; with no DNA, the TCRdb D assignment of TRBD1 cannot be verified. The germline CDR1 and CDR2 sequences are LGHDT and YNNKEL (reference sequence). This CDR3 comprises 18 residues. The CDR3: CASSQDPVSTNPNNEQFF.

The chain links TRBV15 to TRBJ2-1; the D gene TCRdb calls, TRBD1, cannot be checked with no DNA. The CDR3 is 13 amino acids. Germline CDR1 reads LNHNV; CDR2 reads YYDKDF (reference sequence). This CDR3 reads CAIKDRPYNEQFF. Complete variable domain (other parts from reference TRBV15 and TRBJ2-1): DAMVIQNPRYQVTQFGKPVTLSCSQTLNHNVMYWYQQKSSQAPKLLFHYYDKDFNNEADTPDNFQSRRPNTSFCFLDIRSPGLGDTAMYLCAIKDRPYNEQFFGPGTRLTVL.